One sample yielded the 10 T cell receptor beta chains listed below, sequenced in a study of cytomegalovirus exposure and HLA in healthy donors. PCR amplification relied on 60 Vbeta primers (plus 13 Jbeta primers). Generated by immunoSEQ multiplex PCR, the TCRdb table keeps only in-frame clones and is missing some. This sample has some 190,000 clones, with approximately 83% found just once. Material for sequencing was PBMCs. These receptors came from a boy aged 2 to 10 in good health and CMV-seronegative.

The chain joins TRBV5-1 to TRBJ2-1; TRBD2 matches 9 bases. Germline loops: CDR1 SGHRS, CDR2 YFSETQ. V was pared by 1 base and J by 4 bases, with 6 bases of the junction left unmatched. The CDR3 contains 16 residues. The CDR3 DNA sequence: TGCGCCAGCAGCTTGCTTCCTAGCGGGACTTACAATGAGCAGTTCTTC. Amino acid sequence: CASSLLPSGTYNEQFF.

The gene calls are TRBV9 and TRBJ2-1; 11 bases align to TRBD2. This CDR3 region has 17 residues. Per germline, CDR1 SGDLS and CDR2 YYNGEE. Unmatched junction bases numbered 15, after V lost 4 bases and J lost 9 bases. CDR3 residues: CASSPQVGLAAFGEQFF. In DNA, the CDR3 is TGTGCCAGCAGCCCCCAGGTGGGACTAGCGGCTTTTGGTGAGCAGTTCTTC.

The rearrangement uses TRBV5-1 and TRBJ2-1, with 8 bases fitting TRBD2. The CDR3 length is 15 residues. CDR1 is SGHRS, CDR2 YFSETQ, per germline. Unmatched junction bases numbered 5, after V lost 1 base and J lost 5 bases. The CDR3 DNA sequence: TGCGCCAGCAGCTTGCCCCAAGCGGGAGACAATGAGCAGTTCTTC. Its translation: CASSLPQAGDNEQFF.

The chain links TRBV18 to TRBJ2-2; no clear D. The CDR3 is 15 amino acids. Germline CDR1 KGHSH, CDR2 LQKENI. V lost 2 bases to trimming and J lost 2 bases, with 9 bases between them. The CDR3 region is CASSPGQKNTGELFF. In DNA form, the CDR3 reads TGTGCCAGCTCACCAGGGCAGAAAAACACCGGGGAGCTGTTTTTT.

The V call is TRBV30, the J call TRBJ2-3; TRBD2 matches at 10 bases. Per germline, CDR1 GTSNPN and CDR2 SVGIG (reference sequence). The CDR3 has 15 residues. V lost 0 bases, J lost 5 bases, and 5 bases stayed unmatched. The CDR3 coding sequence is TGTGCCTGGAGTGTGGCTAGCGGGGGTTTAGATACGCAGTATTTT. As protein: CAWSVASGGLDTQYF.

The chain combines TRBV6-6 with TRBJ1-6; TRBD1 is a possible D gene (6 bases). V was shortened by 2 bases and J by 8 bases, with 16 bases between the two germline ends. The CDR3 sequence is 16 residues long. Germline CDR1 is MNHNY and CDR2 is SVGAGI (reference sequence). DNA of the CDR3: TGTGCCAGCAGTTACCCCCCTCAGGGGCAAGATTCACCCCTCCACTTT. Protein: CASSYPPQGQDSPLHF.

The sample holds a few counts of this clone. The chain recombines TRBV4-3 with TRBJ2-5; 8 bases fit TRBD2. V was clipped by 4 bases and J by 4 bases; unmatched bases: 14. The germline CDR1 and CDR2 sequences are LGHNA and YSLEER. This CDR3 is built from 17 residues. This chain's CDR3 is CASSREAARGARETQYF. The CDR3 bases are TGCGCCAGCAGCCGCGAAGCGGCGCGGGGGGCCAGAGAGACCCAGTACTTC.

The rearrangement uses TRBV30 and TRBJ2-3; unclear D gene. The CDR3 runs to 11 residues. V was cut by 5 bases and J by 3 bases, with 6 bases left in between. Germline lookup yields CDR1 GTSNPN and CDR2 SVGIG (reference sequence). The CDR3 coding sequence is TGTGCCTGGGGTCAGACAGATACGCAGTATTTT. It translates to CAWGQTDTQYF.

This clone has only a few counts. The gene calls are TRBV5-8 and TRBJ2-2, with 9 nucleotides matching TRBD1. Unmatched junction bases numbered 9, after V lost 4 bases and J lost 5 bases. The CDR3 has 16 amino acids. Germline V gene lookup returns CDR1 SGHTS and CDR2 YDEGEE. Written as DNA, the CDR3 is TGTGCCAGCAGCGGGCCCCGGGACAGGGATACCGGGGAGCTGTTTTTT. This encodes CASSGPRDRDTGELFF.

The gene calls are TRBV27 and TRBJ2-1; D is possibly TRBD1 (5 bases). The germline gives CDR1 MNHEY, CDR2 SMNVEV (reference sequence). The CDR3 has 14 residues. V was shortened by 2 bases and J by 5 bases, with 10 bases between the two germline ends. The CDR3 region has the DNA TGTGCCAGCAGTTTAAGACAGAATGACAATGAGCAGTTCTTC. Its protein product is CASSLRQNDNEQFF.